A selection of T cell receptor beta chains follows, all from one sample in a study of blood T cell repertoires in COVID-19. Sequenced by immunoSEQ multiplex PCR; TCRdb stores in-frame clones only, minus some. Of roughly 190,000 clones detected, around 94% appear once; the ten largest clones hold 0.6% to 0.9%. The sequenced material came from peripheral blood. Source of these receptors: a man aged 25-45 years with COVID-19, enrolled during active disease. Both conserved end residues are part of each CDR3. D genes are given only for firm matches. Where a row states a size, it is once, few, many or the class of an expanded clone; other rows omit it.

>TRBJ1-4|NA|TRBV30|NA
TGTGCCTGGAGTCCCTTGGACTCCAATGAAAAACTGTTTTTT
CAWSPLDSNEKLFF
>TRBJ2-5|NA|TRBV5-1|NA
TGCGCCAGCACCCGGGCAGGGGGGTACGAAGAGACCCAGTACTTC
CASTRAGGYEETQYF
>TRBJ2-7|NA|TRBV27|NA
TGTGCCAGCGCACCTCGTAGGGGCGAGCAGTACTTC
CASAPRRGEQYF
>TRBJ2-3|NA|TRBV5-4|TRBD2
TGTGCCAGCAGCTCCTCTCGGTCTAGCGGGGGGAAATATACGCAGTATTTT
CASSSSRSSGGKYTQYF
>TRBJ1-1|NA|TRBV27|TRBD1
TGTGCCAGCAGGACCTTAATGGGACAGGGGACTGAAGCTTTCTTT
CASRTLMGQGTEAFF
>TRBJ2-7|few|TRBV9|TRBD1
TGTGCCAGCAGCGTAGGTATGACAGGGCCCTACGAGCAGTACTTC
CASSVGMTGPYEQYF
>TRBJ2-3|once|TRBV12-5|NA
TGTGCTAGTGGTTTGACGTCGGCAGATACGCAGTATTTT
CASGLTSADTQYF
>TRBJ2-7|NA|TRBV25-1|TRBD2
TGTGCCAGCAGTCGGTCGGGGGGTAACTACGAGCAGTACTTC
CASSRSGGNYEQYF
>TRBJ2-7|NA|TRBV11-2|NA
TGTGCCAGCAGCTTAATTCAGGGTATCGACGAGCAGTACTTC
CASSLIQGIDEQYF
>TRBJ1-2|NA|TRBV30|TRBD1
TGTGCCTTCTACAGGGGATGGGGCTACACCTTC
CAFYRGWGYTF
>TRBJ1-1|NA|TRBV5-1|NA
TGCGCCAGCAGCAACCCCGGGGGAAACACTGAAGCTTTCTTT
CASSNPGGNTEAFF
>TRBJ1-3|NA|TRBV7-9|NA
TGTGCCAGCAGCTTACAAGGGGTCTCTGGAAACACCATATATTTT
CASSLQGVSGNTIYF
>TRBJ1-2|once|TRBV19|NA
TGTGCCAGTAGTACCCCCCAACTTGGCTATGGCTACACCTTC
CASSTPQLGYGYTF
>TRBJ1-2|NA|TRBV7-3|NA
TGTGCCAGCAGCCCCCTAGGTGACGACTATGGCTACACCTTC
CASSPLGDDYGYTF
>TRBJ1-4|NA|TRBV2|TRBD1
TGTGCCAGCAGGGGGGACAGCCCGAATGAAAAACTGTTTTTT
CASRGDSPNEKLFF
>TRBJ1-1|NA|TRBV11-2|TRBD1
TGTGCCAGCAGCAAGAGACAGGGCGAAACTGAAGCTTTCTTT
CASSKRQGETEAFF
>TRBJ1-3|NA|TRBV5-1|NA
TGCGCCAGCAGCCCGGCGATAGGGGTATCAGGAAACACCATATATTTT
CASSPAIGVSGNTIYF
>TRBJ2-2|NA|TRBV7-9|NA
TGTGCCAGCAGCTTAGGGTACCTAGAGGCCGGGGAGCTGTTTTTT
CASSLGYLEAGELFF
>TRBJ2-3|NA|TRBV4-1|NA
TGCGCCAGCAGCCACAATTGGGGGGGCACAGATACGCAGTATTTT
CASSHNWGGTDTQYF
>TRBJ1-3|NA|TRBV11-2|NA
TGTGCCAGCAGCTTTGGACAGTCAGGAAACACCATATATTTT
CASSFGQSGNTIYF
>TRBJ2-6|NA|TRBV2|NA
TGTGCCAGCAGCGTCTACTCTGGGGCCAACGTCCTGACTTTC
CASSVYSGANVLTF
>TRBJ1-5|NA|TRBV7-2|NA
TGTGCCAGCAGCATGACCAGGGGAAGTTGGAGCAATCAGCCCCAGCATTTT
CASSMTRGSWSNQPQHF
>TRBJ2-5|NA|TRBV11-2|NA
TGTGCCAGCAGCAGGGGCCCCGATCGGATGTCCCAGTACTTC
CASSRGPDRMSQYF
>TRBJ1-2|NA|TRBV5-1|NA
TGCGCCAGCAGCTTGGGGACAGCTAACTATGGCTACACCTTC
CASSLGTANYGYTF
>TRBJ2-7|NA|TRBV5-4|TRBD1
TGTGCCAGCAGCTTGGGGGGAATTAGGGACAGGGGCTACGAGCAGTACTTC
CASSLGGIRDRGYEQYF
>TRBJ2-7|few|TRBV27|TRBD1
TGTGCCAGCAGGTGGGGGACAGGGCTGCACGAGCAGTACTTC
CASRWGTGLHEQYF
>TRBJ1-2|NA|TRBV6-6|NA
TGTGCCAGCAGTTACTCAGGAGGAAACTATGGCTACACCTTC
CASSYSGGNYGYTF
>TRBJ2-2|NA|TRBV9|TRBD2
TGTGCCAGCAGCGTAGTCACTAGCGGGGCTACCGGGGAGCTGTTTTTT
CASSVVTSGATGELFF
>TRBJ1-6|NA|TRBV9|NA
TGTGCCAGCAGCGGGATGACAGGCTCACCCCTCCACTTT
CASSGMTGSPLHF
>TRBJ1-1|NA|TRBV4-1|TRBD1
TGCGCCAGCAGCCCCACCACCCTTTACAGGGGGAGGAACACTGAAGCTTTCTTT
CASSPTTLYRGRNTEAFF
>TRBJ2-1|NA|TRBV24-1|TRBD2
TGTGCCACCAGTGATTTCGGGCTAGCGGGGGGGCCTATGAATGAGCAGTTCTTC
CATSDFGLAGGPMNEQFF
>TRBJ2-2|NA|TRBV5-1|TRBD1
TGCGCCAGCAGCTCCCCCCGGGACAGAAACACCGGGGAGCTGTTTTTT
CASSSPRDRNTGELFF
>TRBJ2-5|NA|TRBV7-9|TRBD1
TGTGCCAGCAGGCCTTTCAGGGGGCCTGGGGGAGAGACCCAGTACTTC
CASRPFRGPGGETQYF
>TRBJ1-1|NA|TRBV3-1/TRBV3-2|TRBD1
TGTGCCAGCAGCCAACTGTCGGGACAGGGGGGACCTGAAGCTTTCTTT
CASSQLSGQGGPEAFF
>TRBJ1-4|NA|TRBV28|NA
TGTGCCAGCAGTTTAGGGGGCAATGTAGATGAAAAACTGTTTTTT
CASSLGGNVDEKLFF
>TRBJ1-5|NA|TRBV19|TRBD1
TGTGCCAGTAGTACTTCCGTGAGACAGGGGTCCCCTTTGAGCAATCAGCCCCAGCATTTT
CASSTSVRQGSPLSNQPQHF
>TRBJ2-2|NA|TRBV5-4|TRBD1
TGTGCCAGCAGAGGAGGGGGGACAGGGCACAACCTGGGCACCGGGGAGCTGTTTTTT
CASRGGGTGHNLGTGELFF
>TRBJ1-1|once|TRBV29-1|NA
TGCAGCGTTAAAGGGGGGGACACTGAAGCTTTCTTT
CSVKGGDTEAFF
>TRBJ1-2|NA|TRBV6-6|TRBD1
TGTGCCGCGACGGACAGGGTATCCAACTATGGCTACACCTTC
CAATDRVSNYGYTF
>TRBJ1-1|NA|TRBV6-5|TRBD1
TGTGCCAGCAGTCCCCTGGACAGGGGAGCCATTGGTGCTTTCTTT
CASSPLDRGAIGAFF
>TRBJ2-5|NA|TRBV5-4|TRBD2
TGTGCCAGCAGCACCACTAGCGGGGTAGGAGAGACCCAGTACTTC
CASSTTSGVGETQYF
>TRBJ2-1|NA|TRBV7-9|TRBD2
TGTGCCAGCAGCGAGGGACTAGCGGGGGGGCATGAGCAGTTCTTC
CASSEGLAGGHEQFF
>TRBJ1-3|NA|TRBV19|NA
TGTGCCAGTCTGGCGGCTGGAAACACCATATATTTT
CASLAAGNTIYF
>TRBJ2-2|once|TRBV5-6|TRBD2
TGTGCCAGCAGCCCGACCGGGACTAGTTTCACCGGGGAGCTGTTTTTT
CASSPTGTSFTGELFF
>TRBJ2-2|NA|TRBV19|NA
TGTGCCAGTAGCCCGGGACATACGAACACCGGGGAGCTGTTTTTT
CASSPGHTNTGELFF
>TRBJ2-3|NA|TRBV9|NA
TGTGCCAGCAGCCTCGGTAGAAAGGGGCAGGGGTGGCCGGGTACGCAGTATTTT
CASSLGRKGQGWPGTQYF
>TRBJ1-4|once|TRBV19|NA
TGTGCCAGTAGAAGCCAAACGGACAGTTATAATGAAAAACTGTTTTTT
CASRSQTDSYNEKLFF
>TRBJ1-4|NA|TRBV6-6|NA
TGTGCCAGCAGTTACTCGGCAGCGCTGAATGAAAAACTGTTTTTT
CASSYSAALNEKLFF
>TRBJ2-7|NA|TRBV5-4|NA
TGTGCCAGCAGCTACTACTACGAGCAGTACTTC
CASSYYYEQYF
>TRBJ2-1|NA|TRBV6-4|TRBD2
TGTGCCAGCAGTGACGCTAGCGGGGGGTTTGCGGATGAGCAGTTCTTC
CASSDASGGFADEQFF
>TRBJ1-4|NA|TRBV5-1|TRBD1
TGCGCCAGCAGCCTACAGGGGGAGGGAGAAAAACTGTTTTTT
CASSLQGEGEKLFF
>TRBJ2-7|NA|TRBV10-3|NA
TGTGCCATCAGTGAAGAGACAGGCTACTACGAGCAGTACTTC
CAISEETGYYEQYF
>TRBJ2-3|NA|TRBV2|TRBD1
TGTGCCAGCAGTGGACAGGGTGCGCAGTATTTT
CASSGQGAQYF
>TRBJ1-3|NA|TRBV19|NA
TGTGCCAGTAGTCCCCAGGTGTTCCTTCGCTCTGGAAACACCATATATTTT
CASSPQVFLRSGNTIYF